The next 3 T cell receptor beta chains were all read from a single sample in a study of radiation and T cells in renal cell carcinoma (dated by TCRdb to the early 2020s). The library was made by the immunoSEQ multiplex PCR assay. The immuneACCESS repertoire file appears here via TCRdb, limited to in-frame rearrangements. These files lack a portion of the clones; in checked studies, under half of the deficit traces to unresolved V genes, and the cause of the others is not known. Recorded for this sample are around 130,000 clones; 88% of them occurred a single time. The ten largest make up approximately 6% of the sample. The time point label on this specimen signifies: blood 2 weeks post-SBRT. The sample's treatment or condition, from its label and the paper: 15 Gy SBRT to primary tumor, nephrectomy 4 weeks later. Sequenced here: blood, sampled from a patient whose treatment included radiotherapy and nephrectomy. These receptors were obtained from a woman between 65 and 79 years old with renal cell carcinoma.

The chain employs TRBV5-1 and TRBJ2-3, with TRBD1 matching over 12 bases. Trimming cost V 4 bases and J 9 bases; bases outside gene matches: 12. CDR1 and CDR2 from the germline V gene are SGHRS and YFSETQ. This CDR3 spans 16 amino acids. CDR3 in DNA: TGCGCCAGCAGCCCTACCCCGGGACAGGGGGCAGGGACGCAGTATTTT. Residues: CASSPTPGQGAGTQYF.

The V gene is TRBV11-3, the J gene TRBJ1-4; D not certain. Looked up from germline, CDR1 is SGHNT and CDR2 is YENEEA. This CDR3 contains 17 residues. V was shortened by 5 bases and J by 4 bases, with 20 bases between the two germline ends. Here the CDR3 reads CASSLTRGNRLNEKLFF. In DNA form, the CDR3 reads TGTGCCAGCAGCCTGACCCGAGGGAATCGGCTTAATGAAAAACTGTTTTTT.

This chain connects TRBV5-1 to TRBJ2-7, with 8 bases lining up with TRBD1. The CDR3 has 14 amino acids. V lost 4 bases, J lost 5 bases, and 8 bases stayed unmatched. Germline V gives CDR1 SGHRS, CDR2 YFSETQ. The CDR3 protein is CASSTRTGPNEQYF. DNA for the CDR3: TGCGCCAGCAGCACCAGGACAGGGCCAAACGAGCAGTACTTC.